This T cell receptor (beta chain) was identified during a study of early stage breast cancer tumors. For the study at large: Seven or eight ER+/PR+/HER2- tumors were invasive ductal; a few were invasive lobular.

Looked up from germline, CDR1 is LGHNA and CDR2 is YSLEER. The length of the CDR3 is 16 residues. V was cut by 0 bases and J by 3 bases, with 15 bases left in between. General study points: Tumors had roughly 2.3-fold higher T cell density and higher clonality than adjacent normal breast tissue. Enriched TCRB sequences shared across patients were mostly commonly generated sequences.

Using immunoSEQ multiplex PCR, the repertoire was profiled, and TCRdb retains in-frame clones only, with some absent. The table shows some 28,000 clones, with 75% to 85% occurring only once. A remark on this clone: Its cognate antigen is unknown.

Sequencing input: blood. The chain employs TRBV4-3 and TRBJ2-7, with D maybe TRBD2 (5 bases). The TCR comes from a person aged 55 to 75 with breast cancer. CDR3 sequence: CASSQDLAGGSYEQYF. CDR3 DNA: TGCGCCAGCAGCCAAGATCTGGCAGGAGGCAGCTACGAGCAGTACTTC.